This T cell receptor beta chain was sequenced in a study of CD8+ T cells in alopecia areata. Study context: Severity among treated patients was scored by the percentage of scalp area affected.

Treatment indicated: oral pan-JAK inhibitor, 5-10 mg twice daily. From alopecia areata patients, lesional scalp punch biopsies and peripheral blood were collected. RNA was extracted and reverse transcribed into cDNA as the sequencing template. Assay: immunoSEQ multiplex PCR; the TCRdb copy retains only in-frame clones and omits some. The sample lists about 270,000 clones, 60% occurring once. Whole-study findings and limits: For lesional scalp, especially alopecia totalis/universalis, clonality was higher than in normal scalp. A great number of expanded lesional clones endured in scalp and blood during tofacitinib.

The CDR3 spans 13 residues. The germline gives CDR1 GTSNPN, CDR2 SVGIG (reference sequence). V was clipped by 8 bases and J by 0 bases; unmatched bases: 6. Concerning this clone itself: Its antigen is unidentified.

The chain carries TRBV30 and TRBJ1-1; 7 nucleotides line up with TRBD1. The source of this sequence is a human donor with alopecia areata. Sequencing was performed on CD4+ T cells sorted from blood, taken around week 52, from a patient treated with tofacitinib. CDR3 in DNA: TGTGCCCTTGACAGGGCCTTGAACACTGAAGCTTTCTTT. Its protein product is CALDRALNTEAFF. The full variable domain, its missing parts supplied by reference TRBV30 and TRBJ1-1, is SQTIHQWPATLVQPVGSPLSLECTVEGTSNPNLYWYRQAAGRGLQLLFYSVGIGQISSEVPQNLSASRPQDRQFILSSKKLLLSDSGFYLCALDRALNTEAFFGQGTRLTVV.